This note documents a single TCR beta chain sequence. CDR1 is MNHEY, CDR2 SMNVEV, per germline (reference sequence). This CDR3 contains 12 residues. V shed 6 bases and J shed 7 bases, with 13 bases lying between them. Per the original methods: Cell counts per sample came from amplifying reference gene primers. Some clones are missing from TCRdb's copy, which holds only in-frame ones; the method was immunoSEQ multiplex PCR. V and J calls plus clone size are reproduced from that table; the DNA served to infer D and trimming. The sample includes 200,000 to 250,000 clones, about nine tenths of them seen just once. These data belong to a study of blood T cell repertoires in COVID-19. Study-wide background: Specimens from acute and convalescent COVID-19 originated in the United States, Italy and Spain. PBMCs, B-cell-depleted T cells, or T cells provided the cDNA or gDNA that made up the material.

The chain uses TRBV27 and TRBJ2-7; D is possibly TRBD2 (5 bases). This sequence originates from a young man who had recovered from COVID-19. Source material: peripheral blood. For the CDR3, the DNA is TGTGCCAGCAGGGGCCGGGGAACGGAGCAGTACTTC. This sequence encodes CASRGRGTEQYF.